Listed here are 24 T cell receptor beta chains from one sample, sequenced in a study of control samples from healthy donors and cancer patients. Data came from immunoSEQ multiplex PCR; TCRdb stores just in-frame clones and leaves some out. This sample has about 54,000 clones; around 97% occur once, and the top ten carry 1.5% to 2%. The sample comprised blood. Source of these receptors: a woman aged 30 to 39 in good health.

The CDR3 loop reads CASSLGGLAAQVDTQYF. In DNA, the CDR3 is TGCGCCAGCAGCTTGGGGGGACTAGCGGCCCAGGTCGATACGCAGTATTTT. This chain joins TRBV5-1 and TRBJ2-3; 11 bases agree with TRBD2. From germline, CDR1 is SGHRS and CDR2 YFSETQ. Unmatched junction bases numbered 9, after V lost 0 bases and J lost 6 bases. The CDR3 is 17 amino acids.

This chain connects TRBV10-3 to TRBJ1-3, with no clear D. The CDR3 is 13 residues long. CDR1 ENHRY and CDR2 SYGVKD come from the germline V gene. The germline V and J ends were trimmed by 7 bases and 2 bases, with 9 bases remaining between them. The CDR3 region has the DNA TGTGCCATCACCGGCCAGCCTGGAAACACCATATATTTT. Its protein is CAITGQPGNTIYF.

The J gene is TRBJ2-5, the V gene TRBV5-8; D possibly corresponds to TRBD1 (5 bases). The germline CDR1 and CDR2 sequences are SGHTS and YDEGEE. The CDR3 spans 14 residues. V lost 4 bases and J lost 5, with 15 bases in between. Here the CDR3 DNA reads TGTGCCAGCAGCCTCACACAGGCCTACGAGACCCAGTACTTC. Its protein product is CASSLTQAYETQYF.

The chain links TRBV19 to TRBJ2-1, with 9 positions matching TRBD2. The length of the CDR3 is 15 residues. The trim removed 5 bases at V and 2 bases at J, leaving 4 bases unmatched. Germline V gene data show CDR1 as LNHDA and CDR2 as SQIVND (reference sequence). CDR3 amino acids: CASSALAGPYNEQFF. As DNA, the CDR3 is TGTGCCAGTAGTGCGCTAGCGGGGCCCTACAATGAGCAGTTCTTC.

The rearrangement links TRBV5-6 to TRBJ1-6; 9 bases are shared with TRBD1. Germline trimming cut 4 bases from V and 7 bases from J; bases unmatched to any gene: 9. The V gene's germline CDR1 is SGHDT and CDR2 YYEEEE. The CDR3 sequence is 16 residues long. The CDR3 nucleotides are TGTGCCAGCAGCCCCGACAGGGGGAGGTACAATTCACCCCTCCACTTT. It yields the protein CASSPDRGRYNSPLHF.

The chain couples TRBV18 to TRBJ2-4; D gene ambiguous. The CDR3 length is 13 residues. The V and J ends lost 0 bases and 10 bases respectively, with 10 bases between them. Germline assignment: CDR1 KGHSH and CDR2 LQKENI. The DNA for the CDR3 is TGTGCCAGCTCACCACCATCGTCCGTTATTCAGTACTTC. Residues: CASSPPSSVIQYF. Supplemented by reference TRBV18 and TRBJ2-4, the full variable domain reads NAGVMQNPRHLVRRRGQEARLRCSPMKGHSHVYWYRQLPEEGLKFMVYLQKENIIDESGMPKERFSAEFPKEGPSILRIQQVVRGDSAAYFCASSPPSSVIQYFGAGTRLSVL.

This chain links TRBV3-1 (or the pseudogene TRBV3-2) with TRBJ2-7; D perhaps matches TRBD2 (6 bases). The V and J ends lost 3 bases and 2 bases respectively, with 17 bases between them. The germline gives CDR1 LGHDT, CDR2 YNNKEL (reference sequence). This CDR3 is 16 amino acids long. Here the CDR3 reads CASSQSWGDGTYEQYF. Written as DNA, the CDR3 is TGTGCCAGCAGCCAGTCCTGGGGGGACGGGACCTACGAGCAGTACTTC.

This chain uses TRBV28 with TRBJ2-1; the D is unclear. The germline V gene encodes CDR1 MDHEN and CDR2 SYDVKM. This CDR3 is 13 amino acids long. V dropped 2 bases and J dropped 12 bases, with 14 bases sitting between them. The CDR3: CASSLGLPPRQFF. CDR3 bases: TGTGCCAGCAGTTTAGGGCTGCCTCCCCGGCAGTTCTTC. Together with reference TRBV28 and TRBJ2-1, the CDR3 gives the full variable domain: DVKVTQSSRYLVKRTGEKVFLECVQDMDHENMFWYRQDPGLGLRLIYFSYDVKMKEKGDIPEGYSVSREKKERFSLILESASTNQTSMYLCASSLGLPPRQFFGPGTRLTVL.

This chain uses TRBV28 with TRBJ1-4; D may be TRBD1 (5 bases). Germline CDR1 reads MDHEN; CDR2 reads SYDVKM. This CDR3 contains 14 residues. V was clipped by 6 bases and J by 3 bases, with 11 bases between them. The CDR3 DNA is TGTGCCAGCAGACCTGGGGGGGCTAATGAAAAACTGTTTTTT. As protein: CASRPGGANEKLFF.

The CDR3 is CASTPFSTESYEQYF. The CDR3 DNA reads as TGTGCCAGCACCCCCTTCTCGACCGAATCCTACGAGCAGTACTTC. J is TRBJ2-7 and V is TRBV6-2 or TRBV6-3; the D is unclear. CDR1 and CDR2 (germline): MNHEY, SVGEGT. Trimming stripped 7 bases from V and 1 base from J, with 17 bases between. The CDR3 has 15 amino acids.

V gene TRBV27 combines with J gene TRBJ2-1, with D maybe TRBD2 (5 bases). CDR3 size: 15 residues. V was clipped by 8 bases and J by 0 bases, with 14 bases between them. CDR1 is MNHEY, CDR2 SMNVEV, per germline (reference sequence). The CDR3 here is CASVPDLSSYNEQFF. In nucleotides, the CDR3 is TGTGCCAGCGTACCGGACTTAAGCTCCTACAATGAGCAGTTCTTC.

The chain uses TRBV6-1 and TRBJ2-3; 7 bases line up with TRBD2. Germline CDR1 is MNHNS and CDR2 is SASEGT. J lost 4 bases, V lost 1 base, and 5 bases had no gene match. The CDR3 is 15 residues long. CDR3 region: CASSEDARESDTQYF. The CDR3 DNA follows: TGTGCCAGCAGTGAAGATGCGCGGGAGTCAGATACGCAGTATTTT.

The V gene is TRBV10-2, the J gene TRBJ2-3; D may be TRBD1 (6 bases). Germline V gives CDR1 WSHSY, CDR2 SAAADI. V was shortened by 0 bases and J by 3 bases, with 10 bases between the two germline ends. The CDR3 covers 15 residues. This CDR3 reads CASSESRGRTDTQYF. Written as DNA, the CDR3 is TGCGCCAGCAGTGAGTCCAGGGGCAGGACAGATACGCAGTATTTT.

The chain employs TRBV19 and TRBJ2-4; 7 nucleotides agree with TRBD1. CDR1 LNHDA and CDR2 SQIVND come from the germline V gene (reference sequence). After removal of 10 bases from V and 7 bases from J, the junction contained 10 bases not matched to a gene. The CDR3 totals 13 residues. CDR3 bases: TGTGCCAATAACGGACAGGAAGGGAACATTCAGTACTTC. It specifies CANNGQEGNIQYF.

The chain employs TRBV7-3 and TRBJ2-3; TRBD1 matches at 10 bases. Germline loops: CDR1 SGHTA, CDR2 FQGTGA. CDR3 length: 16 residues. V was pared by 5 bases and J by 4 bases, with 9 bases of the junction left unmatched. CDR3 protein: CASSTTGGGRPDTQYF. CDR3 coding DNA: TGTGCCAGCAGCACGACAGGGGGCGGCCGGCCAGATACGCAGTATTTT.

This chain links TRBV14 with TRBJ2-7; tentatively, D is TRBD2 (5 bases). The CDR3 is made up of 16 amino acids. CDR1 is SGHDN, CDR2 FVKESK, per germline. V lost 0 bases to trimming and J lost 6 bases, with 18 bases between them. The CDR3 DNA sequence: TGTGCCAGCAGCCAAGATTCTTCGTGGACGGGGATCGAGCAGTACTTC. Protein: CASSQDSSWTGIEQYF.

The chain couples TRBV11-2 to TRBJ2-4, with 8 bases lining up with TRBD1. The V gene end was trimmed by 5 bases and the J gene end by 7 bases; junction bases not matched to a gene: 10. The germline V gene has CDR1 SGHAT and CDR2 FQNNGV. This CDR3 region has 15 residues. CDR3 nucleotides: TGTGCCAGCAGCAAGGGTTGGGACAGGTCGAACATTCAGTACTTC. Its protein is CASSKGWDRSNIQYF.

The chain uses TRBV12-3 or TRBV12-4 and TRBJ1-5, with a weak D call TRBD1 (5 bases). The V end lost 3 bases, the J end lost 7 bases, and 10 bases lay between the germline ends. This CDR3 has 13 amino acids. The CDR3 protein is CASSFPGDQPQHF. The CDR3 DNA reads TGTGCCAGCAGTTTTCCGGGGGACCAGCCCCAGCATTTT.

The V and J genes are TRBV4-2 and TRBJ1-6; 9 bases agree with TRBD1. Losses at the gene ends were 1 base for V and 7 bases for J; bases not matched to a gene: 5. Germline V gives CDR1 LGHNA, CDR2 YNFKEQ. This CDR3 contains 16 residues. In nucleotides, the CDR3 is TGTGCCAGCAGCCAAGTCCCGGGACAGGGAAATTCACCCCTCCACTTT. Its translation: CASSQVPGQGNSPLHF.

The chain combines TRBV7-9 with TRBJ2-3; 9 bases agree with TRBD1. Trimming cost V 7 bases and J 4 bases; bases outside gene matches: 6. This CDR3 has 14 amino acids. Germline assignment: CDR1 SEHNR and CDR2 FQNEAQ (reference sequence). CDR3 coding DNA: TGTGCCAGCATCCAGACAGGGGGTGCAGATACGCAGTATTTT. It specifies CASIQTGGADTQYF. Complete variable domain (other parts from reference TRBV7-9 and TRBJ2-3): DTGVSQNPRHKITKRGQNVTFRCDPISEHNRLYWYRQTLGQGPEFLTYFQNEAQLEKSRLLSDRFSAERPKGSFSTLEIQRTEQGDSAMYLCASIQTGGADTQYFGPGTRLTVL.

This clone was picked up one time. J is TRBJ1-6 and V is TRBV2; TRBD1 matches 8 bases. Germline V lookup: CDR1 SNHLY, CDR2 FYNNEI. The CDR3 consists of 15 residues. V lost 7 bases, J lost 8 bases, and 10 bases stayed unmatched. The DNA for the CDR3 is TGTGCCAGCATTCCGAGGGCAGGGGGCTATTCACCCCTCCACTTT. This codes for CASIPRAGGYSPLHF.

The genes are TRBV15 and TRBJ2-7; D is perhaps TRBD2 (6 bases). Trimming pared 0 bases from V and 7 bases from J, leaving 16 bases between. CDR3 size: 15 residues. CDR1 LNHNV and CDR2 YYDKDF come from the germline V gene (reference sequence). DNA for the CDR3: TGTGCCACCAGCAGAGATCGCGGACTAACACAGGAGCAGTACTTC. As protein: CATSRDRGLTQEQYF.

As DNA, the CDR3 is TGTGCCTGGAGCCCGGGTACTAACTATGGCTACACCTTC. Amino acids: CAWSPGTNYGYTF. The chain couples TRBV30 to TRBJ1-2; unclear D gene. CDR3 length: 13 amino acids. The germline V and J ends were trimmed by 3 bases and 0 bases, with 8 bases remaining between them. The germline gives CDR1 GTSNPN, CDR2 SVGIG (reference sequence).

This clone has only one observation. V gene TRBV5-5 combines with J gene TRBJ2-2; unclear D gene. This CDR3 spans 14 amino acids. V lost 0 bases, J lost 5 bases, and 8 bases lay in between. The V gene's germline CDR1 is SGHKS and CDR2 YYEKEE (reference sequence). CDR3: CASSLVQQTGELFF. Here the CDR3 DNA reads TGTGCCAGCAGCTTGGTACAGCAAACCGGGGAGCTGTTTTTT.